The 29 T cell receptor beta chains presented below share a single source sample, sequenced in a study of shared clonotypes between healthy human individuals. Method: immunoSEQ multiplex PCR; TCRdb's copy keeps in-frame clones and lacks some. The table shows more than 200,000 clones, with over 60% occurring only once. Input material: memory CD4+ T cells sorted from blood. The subset was: CD45RA-negative fraction. These TCRs come from a man aged 25-40 years in good health.

This clone appeared a few times. The chain links TRBV7-8 to TRBJ2-3, with D tentatively TRBD1 (5 bases). Germline CDR1 is SGHVS and CDR2 is FQNEAQ. Trimming removed 5 bases from V and 4 bases from J, with 16 bases in between. The CDR3 loop spans 15 amino acids. The DNA for the CDR3 is TGTGCCAGCAGCGACAGATCAGGTTATTCAGATACGCAGTATTTT. This translates into CASSDRSGYSDTQYF.

The chain uses TRBV2 and TRBJ1-1; TRBD1 might be the D (5 bases). The germline V and J ends were trimmed by 8 bases and 0 bases, with 7 bases remaining between them. There are 12 residues in the CDR3. Germline V lookup: CDR1 SNHLY, CDR2 FYNNEI. CDR3 nucleotide sequence: TGTGCCAGCGCAGGGATGAACACTGAAGCTTTCTTT. This translates into CASAGMNTEAFF.

This chain connects TRBV4-1 to TRBJ2-1, with D possibly being TRBD2 (6 bases). Per the germline V gene, CDR1 is MGHRA and CDR2 is YSYEKL. There are 16 residues in the CDR3. Trimming took off 0 bases at V and 1 base at J, with 10 bases between the two ends. The CDR3 sequence: CASSQDLSGSYNEQFF. CDR3 nucleotides: TGCGCCAGCAGCCAAGATCTAAGCGGGTCCTACAATGAGCAGTTCTTC.

V usage is TRBV6-4 and J usage is TRBJ1-1, with D possibly TRBD1 on 5 matching bases. The germline V and J ends were trimmed by 6 bases and 4 bases, with 9 bases remaining between them. Germline lookup yields CDR1 MRHNA and CDR2 SNTAGT. The CDR3 has 12 residues. CDR3 nucleotides: TGTGCCAGCAGGGGGGTGCGCACTGAAGCTTTCTTT. Amino acids: CASRGVRTEAFF.

V usage is TRBV19 and J usage is TRBJ2-5, with D tentatively TRBD2 (6 bases). The CDR3 is 13 residues long. Germline V CDR1 and CDR2: LNHDA, SQIVND (reference sequence). Trimming stripped 3 bases from V and 6 bases from J, with 11 bases between. The CDR3 coding sequence is TGTGCCAGTAGTATGGAGGGATGGAAGACCCAGTACTTC. The encoded protein is CASSMEGWKTQYF.

The V gene is TRBV5-1, the J gene TRBJ2-7; D possibly corresponds to TRBD1 (7 bases). The length of the CDR3 is 15 residues. The V gene lost 0 bases and the J gene lost 12 bases, with 22 bases spanning the gap. The germline gives CDR1 SGHRS, CDR2 YFSETQ. The CDR3 loop reads CASSLEFNRGRGAYF. CDR3 bases: TGCGCCAGCAGCTTGGAATTTAACCGGGGCAGGGGGGCGTACTTC. Variable domain in full (rest from reference TRBV5-1 and TRBJ2-7): KAGVTQTPRYLIKTRGQQVTLSCSPISGHRSVSWYQQTPGQGLQFLFEYFSETQRNKGNFPGRFSGRQFSNSRSEMNVSTLELGDSALYLCASSLEFNRGRGAYFGPGTRLTVT.

A few counts support this clone. The V and J genes are TRBV30 and TRBJ2-5; 7 bases map to TRBD1. With V trimmed by 4 bases and J by 3 bases, 2 bases remained unmatched. CDR3 length: 12 residues. Germline CDR1 and CDR2: GTSNPN and SVGIG (reference sequence). Here the CDR3 reads CAWKGAEETQYF. DNA for the CDR3: TGTGCCTGGAAGGGGGCAGAAGAGACCCAGTACTTC.

This sequence joins TRBV18 and TRBJ2-5; no clear D. CDR3 length: 13 residues. Germline lookup yields CDR1 KGHSH and CDR2 LQKENI. The V end was cut by 4 bases, the J end by 1 base, with 7 bases between. The CDR3 DNA reads as TGTGCCAGCTCACTGAAATCCCAAGAGACCCAGTACTTC. Translation: CASSLKSQETQYF.

This chain uses TRBV13 with TRBJ2-1; D gene ambiguous. This CDR3 comprises 13 residues. Germline CDR1 and CDR2: PRHDT and FYEKMQ (reference sequence). Between the trimmed V and J ends, which lost 1 base and 0 bases, there was a span of 1 base. The CDR3 reads CASSLDSYNEQFF. In DNA form, the CDR3 reads TGTGCCAGCAGCTTAGACTCCTACAATGAGCAGTTCTTC. The full variable domain, completed using reference TRBV13 and TRBJ2-1, is AAGVIQSPRHLIKEKRETATLKCYPIPRHDTVYWYQQGPGQDPQFLISFYEKMQSDKGSIPDRFSAQQFSDYHSELNMSSLELGDSALYFCASSLDSYNEQFFGPGTRLTVL.

In DNA, the CDR3 is TGCAGCGTTCAGGGTTTTGAAAAACTGTTTTTT. Residues: CSVQGFEKLFF. The V and J genes are TRBV29-1 and TRBJ1-4, with D possibly TRBD1 on 5 matching bases. Trimming shortened V by 5 bases and J by 7 bases, and 8 bases separated the two germline ends. The CDR3 contains 11 residues. In germline, CDR1 is SQVTM, CDR2 ANQGSEA.

The chain recombines TRBV12-2 with TRBJ2-7; no DNA check was done on the table's D call, TRBD2. TRBV12-2 has pseudogene status. The CDR3 length is 17 residues. The CDR3, as DNA: TGTGCAAGTCGCTTAGTATTTGCGGGCCTGAGCTCCTACGAGCAGTACTTC. It yields the protein CASRLVFAGLSSYEQYF.

The J gene is TRBJ2-1, the V gene TRBV11-2; D gene ambiguous. CDR1 and CDR2 (germline): SGHAT, FQNNGV. V shed 0 bases and J shed 7 bases, with 7 bases lying between them. CDR3 length: 13 amino acids. The CDR3 here is CASSLDQINEQFF. The CDR3 DNA is TGTGCCAGCAGCTTAGATCAAATAAATGAGCAGTTCTTC.

The chain carries TRBV7-2 and TRBJ1-1; the D is unclear. This CDR3 is 13 amino acids long. Trimming shortened V by 5 bases and J by 5 bases, and 12 bases separated the two germline ends. Germline-derived CDR1 and CDR2 are SGHTA and FQGNSA. CDR3 region: CASSVGERTEAFF. CDR3 DNA sequence: TGTGCCAGCAGCGTCGGGGAGAGGACTGAAGCTTTCTTT.

The chain joins TRBV5-4 to TRBJ1-1, with a possible D match to TRBD1 (5 bases). Germline CDR1 SGHNT, CDR2 YYREEE (reference sequence). Trimming took 6 bases from V and 4 from J, leaving 13 bases between them. This CDR3 is built from 13 residues. The chain's CDR3 is CASKVRGVTEAFF. As DNA, the CDR3 is TGTGCCAGCAAAGTAAGAGGGGTCACTGAAGCTTTCTTT.

This chain connects TRBV2 to TRBJ2-2, with D perhaps matching TRBD1 (5 bases). With 4 bases removed from V and 4 bases from J, the gap between germline ends came to 13 bases. This CDR3 has 15 residues. Germline lookup yields CDR1 SNHLY and CDR2 FYNNEI. The CDR3 spells CASSAPREGTGELFF. The DNA for the CDR3 is TGTGCCAGCAGTGCCCCCAGGGAAGGCACCGGGGAGCTGTTTTTT.

The genes are TRBV25-1 and TRBJ2-5; weak D call: TRBD1 (6 bases). This CDR3 is 13 amino acids long. Germline V gene lookup returns CDR1 MGHDK and CDR2 SYGVNS. Trimming left V 5 bases short and J 6 bases short, with 13 bases between. The CDR3, as DNA: TGTGCCAGCAGTACAACAGGGCAGCAGACCCAGTACTTC. This translates into CASSTTGQQTQYF.

The table lists this clone with a few counts. The chain combines TRBV5-4 with TRBJ2-3; TRBD2 matches at 7 bases. CDR3 length: 15 amino acids. V shed 5 bases and J 2 bases; nucleotides not matched to a gene: 8. CDR1 is SGHNT and CDR2 is YYREEE in the germline V gene (reference sequence). CDR3: CASSRASGSTDTQYF. As DNA, the CDR3 is TGTGCCAGCAGTCGCGCTAGCGGTTCCACAGATACGCAGTATTTT. Drawing the rest from reference TRBV5-4 and TRBJ2-3, the complete variable domain is ETGVTQSPTHLIKTRGQQVTLRCSSQSGHNTVSWYQQALGQGPQFIFQYYREEENGRGNFPPRFSGLQFPNYSSELNVNALELDDSALYLCASSRASGSTDTQYFGPGTRLTVL.

This chain connects TRBV5-4 to TRBJ2-2, with TRBD1 as a possible D gene (5 bases). This CDR3 spans 15 amino acids. V shed 3 bases and J shed 6 bases, with 15 bases lying between them. The V gene's germline CDR1 is SGHNT and CDR2 YYREEE (reference sequence). CDR3 sequence (DNA): TGTGCCAGCAGCTCAAAAGGCAGGGAACCCGGGGAGCTGTTTTTT. Its protein is CASSSKGREPGELFF.

This clone was recorded once. The J gene is TRBJ2-5, the V gene TRBV29-1; D possibly uses TRBD1 or TRBD2 (5 bases each). From germline, CDR1 is SQVTM and CDR2 ANQGSEA. Trimming cost V 3 bases and J 1 base, with 9 bases left between them. The CDR3 is 13 amino acids. CDR3 bases: TGCAGCGTTGACGGGGCTAGCCAAGAGACCCAGTACTTC. It specifies CSVDGASQETQYF.

This clone was picked up one time. This chain connects TRBV5-5 to TRBJ2-7, with 12 bases identical to TRBD2. Germline CDR1 is SGHKS and CDR2 is YYEKEE (reference sequence). The CDR3 loop spans 15 amino acids. Trimming took 4 bases from V and 5 from J; bases not matched to a gene: 7. CDR3 amino acids: CASSPRLAGEDEQYF. The CDR3 DNA follows: TGTGCCAGCAGCCCTAGACTAGCGGGAGAGGACGAGCAGTACTTC.

This chain uses TRBV5-1 with TRBJ1-1; 9 positions agree with TRBD1. The CDR3 is 17 amino acids. The V and J ends lost 1 base and 3 bases, in that order; junction bases with no gene match: 10. The germline V gene has CDR1 SGHRS and CDR2 YFSETQ. The CDR3 sequence: CASSLQPGQGSDTEAFF. Here the CDR3 DNA reads TGCGCCAGCAGCTTGCAACCCGGACAGGGGTCGGACACTGAAGCTTTCTTT.

This clone was seen more than once but under ten times. The rearrangement joins TRBV18 to TRBJ2-3; 8 positions match TRBD2. Germline assignment: CDR1 KGHSH and CDR2 LQKENI. The CDR3 is 17 residues long. The junction had 10 bases not matched to a gene; V was cut back by 5 bases and J by 0 bases. CDR3 DNA sequence: TGTGCCAGCTCAGCACTCACTAGCGGTCTGAGCACAGATACGCAGTATTTT. Protein product: CASSALTSGLSTDTQYF.

The rearrangement links TRBV2 to TRBJ1-1; D gene uncertain. Deletions cut 8 bases from V and 3 bases from J, with 10 bases between. This CDR3 has 12 amino acids. Germline lookup yields CDR1 SNHLY and CDR2 FYNNEI. CDR3 residues: CASLGDDTEAFF. The CDR3 DNA sequence: TGTGCCAGCCTCGGGGATGACACTGAAGCTTTCTTT.

This rearrangement joins TRBV10-3 to TRBJ2-3; D not certain. Trimming took 2 bases from V and 0 from J, leaving 9 bases between them. CDR3 length: 15 amino acids. Germline V gene data show CDR1 as ENHRY and CDR2 as SYGVKD. Written as DNA, the CDR3 is TGTGCCATCAGTGAGGGGGTTTTTAGCACAGATACGCAGTATTTT. This sequence encodes CAISEGVFSTDTQYF.

This clone was seen a few times. V and J are TRBV9 and TRBJ2-1; D is undetermined. CDR1 SGDLS and CDR2 YYNGEE come from the germline V gene. V lost 0 bases and J lost 5, with 6 bases in between. The CDR3 is 13 amino acids. CDR3 in amino acids: CASSVGSHNEQFF. As DNA, the CDR3 is TGTGCCAGCAGCGTAGGGTCCCACAATGAGCAGTTCTTC.

This clone was counted once. The rearrangement links TRBV2 to TRBJ1-1, with a weak D call TRBD1 (5 bases). The CDR3 has 13 amino acids. Germline V gene sequence: CDR1 SNHLY, CDR2 FYNNEI. Trimming removed 4 bases at V and 4 bases at J, with 10 bases between. CDR3 amino acids: CASSVAGTTEAFF. As DNA, the CDR3 is TGTGCCAGCAGTGTGGCAGGGACCACTGAAGCTTTCTTT.

The V call is TRBV4-1, the J call TRBJ1-2; D is ambiguous. Trimming took 1 base from V and 4 from J, leaving 7 bases between them. The CDR3 is made up of 13 amino acids. Germline lookup yields CDR1 MGHRA and CDR2 YSYEKL. The DNA for the CDR3 is TGCGCCAGCAGCCAAGGGAGGCTCTATGGCTACACCTTC. Its protein product is CASSQGRLYGYTF.

The rearrangement uses TRBV19 and TRBJ1-5; the D gene is possibly TRBD1 (5 bases). CDR3 length: 15 amino acids. In germline, CDR1 is LNHDA, CDR2 SQIVND (reference sequence). V was clipped by 6 bases and J by 6 bases, with 18 bases between them. The CDR3 is CASRTTGAVGQPQHF. CDR3 DNA sequence: TGTGCCAGTAGAACTACAGGTGCAGTGGGTCAGCCCCAGCATTTT.

The gene calls are TRBV5-5 and TRBJ2-7; weak D call: TRBD1 (6 bases). CDR3 length: 13 residues. Per germline, CDR1 SGHKS and CDR2 YYEKEE (reference sequence). Trimming stripped 2 bases from V and 7 bases from J, with 13 bases between. CDR3 sequence: CASSFLVQGEQYF. Written as DNA, the CDR3 is TGTGCCAGCAGCTTCCTGGTCCAGGGGGAGCAGTACTTC.